These 25 T cell receptor beta chains were all obtained from the same sample, sequenced in a study of cytomegalovirus exposure and HLA in healthy donors. PCR primers comprised 60 Vbeta and 13 Jbeta primers. TCRdb's table, derived via immunoSEQ multiplex PCR, lists solely in-frame clones and lacks some. The profile shows some 90,000 clones, roughly 73% of them singletons. Specimen: PBMCs. The receptors were gathered from a boy aged 5-17 years in good health and CMV-seronegative.

This clone was observed a handful of times. This chain links TRBV5-5 with TRBJ1-2, with TRBD1 as a possible D gene (5 bases). Trimming cost V 2 bases and J 11 bases, with 16 bases left between them. This CDR3 has 13 amino acids. From germline, CDR1 is SGHKS and CDR2 YYEKEE (reference sequence). CDR3 DNA: TGTGCCAGCAGCTTTGTGGTCAGGGAAGAATACACCTTC. Translated: CASSFVVREEYTF.

V gene TRBV6-1 combines with J gene TRBJ2-7, with 9 bases matching TRBD1. Trimming cost V 6 bases and J 0 bases; bases outside gene matches: 3. CDR1 is MNHNS, CDR2 SASEGT, per germline. The CDR3 sequence is 14 residues long. Written as DNA, the CDR3 is TGTGCCAGCAGGGTACAGGGGGCCTCCTACGAGCAGTACTTC. The encoded protein is CASRVQGASYEQYF.

This chain joins TRBV10-1 and TRBJ1-1; TRBD1 might be the D (5 bases). The germline gives CDR1 WNHNN, CDR2 SYGVQD (reference sequence). This CDR3 region has 14 residues. V lost 4 bases to trimming and J lost 3 bases, with 12 bases between them. This CDR3 is CASSGRGRDTEAFF. CDR3 nucleotide sequence: TGCGCCAGCAGTGGGAGGGGAAGGGACACTGAAGCTTTCTTT.

This clone was recorded once. This rearrangement joins TRBV9 to TRBJ1-4, with D tentatively TRBD1 (5 bases). The CDR3 is 15 residues long. CDR1 and CDR2 from the germline V gene are SGDLS and YYNGEE. V was trimmed by 0 bases and J by 4 bases, leaving 10 bases between them. This CDR3 reads CASSVVGRVNEKLFF. DNA of the CDR3: TGTGCCAGCAGCGTAGTGGGCAGGGTTAATGAAAAACTGTTTTTT.

The chain couples TRBV7-2 to TRBJ2-7, with 9 bases aligning to TRBD2. The germline CDR1 and CDR2 sequences are SGHTA and FQGNSA. This CDR3 has 16 amino acids. The V gene end was trimmed by 0 bases and the J gene end by 7 bases; junction bases not matched to a gene: 10. DNA for the CDR3: TGTGCCAGCAGCTTAGCGCTGGGAGCGGGGGGTGGTGAGCAGTACTTC. It encodes CASSLALGAGGGEQYF.

The V gene is TRBV7-9, the J gene TRBJ1-2; D gene ambiguous. V dropped 3 bases and J dropped 8 bases, with 4 bases sitting between them. The CDR3 loop spans 10 amino acids. CDR1 and CDR2 (germline): SEHNR, FQNEAQ (reference sequence). The CDR3, as DNA: TGTGCCAGCAGCTTCGGGGGCTACACCTTC. This gives the protein CASSFGGYTF.

This clone is judged medium-sized. The CDR3 DNA reads as TGTGCCAGCAGCTGGGGACAGGGCCGGAACACCGGGGAGCTGTTTTTT. Translation: CASSWGQGRNTGELFF. This sequence joins TRBV5-6 and TRBJ2-2, with 9 bases lining up with TRBD1. CDR1 and CDR2 (germline): SGHDT, YYEEEE. The junction had 4 bases not matched to a gene; V was cut back by 3 bases and J by 1 base. The CDR3 extends over 16 amino acids.

J is TRBJ2-5 and V is TRBV4-3, with 8 bases lining up with TRBD2. J gave up 2 bases and V 0 bases, and 5 bases lay outside the gene matches. The CDR3 runs 16 residues. Germline lookup yields CDR1 LGHNA and CDR2 YSLEER. The CDR3 coding sequence is TGCGCCAGCAGCCAAGAAATAGCGGGATGGCAAGAGACCCAGTACTTC. Translation gives CASSQEIAGWQETQYF.

CDR3 bases: TGTGCCTGGAGTGTACTTGGGACAGCCTATAATGAAAAACTGTTTTTT. Protein sequence: CAWSVLGTAYNEKLFF. The rearrangement links TRBV30 to TRBJ1-4; 7 bases are shared with TRBD1. The V gene end was trimmed by 0 bases and the J gene end by 4 bases; junction bases not matched to a gene: 8. CDR3 length: 16 amino acids. CDR1 and CDR2 from the germline V gene are GTSNPN and SVGIG (reference sequence).

V usage is TRBV30 and J usage is TRBJ1-3; no clear D gene. CDR1 and CDR2 from the germline V gene are GTSNPN and SVGIG (reference sequence). V was clipped by 3 bases and J by 0 bases, with 6 bases between them. CDR3 length: 13 residues. The CDR3 spells CAWSGSSGNTIYF. CDR3 bases: TGTGCCTGGAGCGGGAGCTCTGGAAACACCATATATTTT.

The gene calls are TRBV27 and TRBJ1-1, with a tentative D call TRBD1 (5 bases). V lost 6 bases, J lost 5 bases, and 10 bases lay in between. The CDR3 sequence is 12 residues long. The germline V gene encodes CDR1 MNHEY and CDR2 SMNVEV (reference sequence). CDR3 amino acids: CASRGGGTEAFF. Here the CDR3 DNA reads TGTGCCAGCAGGGGCGGGGGTACTGAAGCTTTCTTT.

This clone was seen more than once but under ten times. The chain recombines TRBV9 with TRBJ1-5, with TRBD1 matching over 9 bases. V dropped 3 bases and J dropped 3; count of bases not matched to a gene: 4. The length of the CDR3 is 15 residues. CDR1 SGDLS and CDR2 YYNGEE come from the germline V gene. The CDR3, as DNA: TGTGCCAGCAGCGCCGGGACAGGGTACAATCAGCCCCAGCATTTT. This translates into CASSAGTGYNQPQHF.

This clone was detected a few times. This sequence joins TRBV5-6 and TRBJ1-2; D might be TRBD1 (6 bases). This CDR3 has 13 amino acids. In germline, CDR1 is SGHDT, CDR2 YYEEEE. Trimming shortened V by 4 bases and J by 6 bases, and 13 bases separated the two germline ends. In DNA, the CDR3 is TGTGCCAGCAGCCGGGGACAATCTAATGGCTACACCTTC. Translation gives CASSRGQSNGYTF.

The chain is built from TRBV7-9 and TRBJ1-1; 7 bases fit TRBD1. CDR1 is SEHNR, CDR2 FQNEAQ, per germline (reference sequence). The CDR3 loop spans 14 amino acids. The V gene end was trimmed by 5 bases and the J gene end by 3 bases; junction bases not matched to a gene: 6. CDR3 coding DNA: TGTGCCAGCAGCCCACAGGGGAGTGACACTGAAGCTTTCTTT. Translated, it gives CASSPQGSDTEAFF.

The genes are TRBV7-2 and TRBJ2-5, with a possible D match to TRBD1 (7 bases). The CDR3 extends over 14 amino acids. Germline V gene sequence: CDR1 SGHTA, CDR2 FQGNSA. Trimming took 5 bases from V and 5 from J, leaving 15 bases between them. The CDR3 region has the DNA TGTGCCAGCAGCCCCAGGGGGGACGCCGAGACCCAGTACTTC. It is translated as CASSPRGDAETQYF.

This clone has more than one count but fewer than ten. The rearrangement uses TRBV27 and TRBJ1-2; D is ambiguous. The CDR3 extends over 13 amino acids. V lost 6 bases and J lost 2, with 10 bases in between. Germline V lookup: CDR1 MNHEY, CDR2 SMNVEV (reference sequence). The CDR3, as DNA: TGTGCCAGCAGGCTGACGGGGAACTATGGCTACACCTTC. Translation gives CASRLTGNYGYTF.

The chain links TRBV7-2 to TRBJ2-1; 7 positions match TRBD2. CDR1 and CDR2 (germline): SGHTA, FQGNSA. With V trimmed by 3 bases and J by 4 bases, 9 bases remained unmatched. The CDR3 covers 16 residues. CDR3 amino acids: CASSLWAGDWYNEQFF. The CDR3 DNA reads TGTGCCAGCAGCTTGTGGGCGGGAGATTGGTACAATGAGCAGTTCTTC.

The chain couples TRBV5-1 to TRBJ1-6; 9 bases map to TRBD1. Germline trimming cut 4 bases from V and 10 bases from J; bases unmatched to any gene: 6. Germline loops: CDR1 SGHRS, CDR2 YFSETQ. The CDR3 sequence is 14 residues long. The chain's CDR3 is CASSQGQGYSPLHF. CDR3 coding DNA: TGCGCCAGCAGCCAAGGACAGGGGTACTCACCCCTCCACTTT. The variable domain in full, completed from reference TRBV5-1 and TRBJ1-6, reads KAGVTQTPRYLIKTRGQQVTLSCSPISGHRSVSWYQQTPGQGLQFLFEYFSETQRNKGNFPGRFSGRQFSNSRSEMNVSTLELGDSALYLCASSQGQGYSPLHFGNGTRLTVT.

The CDR3 sequence is CASSSGGGGNQPQHF. The CDR3 bases are TGTGCCAGCAGCTCGGGGGGGGGTGGGAATCAGCCCCAGCATTTT. The rearrangement joins TRBV7-2 to TRBJ1-5; perhaps TRBD1 as D (5 bases). The CDR3 is 15 amino acids. Per the germline V gene, CDR1 is SGHTA and CDR2 is FQGNSA. With 4 bases removed from V and 4 bases from J, the gap between germline ends came to 14 bases.

The genes are TRBV28 and TRBJ1-5, with D hard to call. The CDR3 is 14 amino acids. Germline CDR1 MDHEN, CDR2 SYDVKM. Deletions cut 1 base from V and 0 bases from J, with 4 bases between. The CDR3 is CASSLLVSNQPQHF. CDR3 DNA: TGTGCCAGCAGTTTATTAGTTAGCAATCAGCCCCAGCATTTT.

The chain couples TRBV6-5 to TRBJ1-5; D ambiguous. In germline, CDR1 is MNHEY, CDR2 SVGAGI. Trimming took 7 bases from V and 2 from J, leaving 12 bases between them. This CDR3 has 14 residues. CDR3 in DNA: TGTGCCAGCATGCGGGGAACGGGCAATCAGCCCCAGCATTTT. As protein: CASMRGTGNQPQHF.

The genes are TRBV4-3 and TRBJ1-2; D not certain. V was cut by 0 bases and J by 0 bases, with 8 bases left in between. Germline V gene sequence: CDR1 LGHNA, CDR2 YSLEER. This CDR3 region has 15 residues. The CDR3, as DNA: TGCGCCAGCAGCCAAGATCCAGGTACTAACTATGGCTACACCTTC. Translation: CASSQDPGTNYGYTF.

This clone was found a few times. J is TRBJ2-1 and V is TRBV7-6; D is unclear. Germline-derived CDR1 and CDR2 are SGHVS and FNYEAQ. V was shortened by 5 bases and J by 7 bases, with 6 bases between the two germline ends. CDR3 length equals 11 residues. DNA of the CDR3: TGTGCCAGCAGCCTTCAGAATGAGCAGTTCTTC. Protein: CASSLQNEQFF.

The chain couples TRBV9 to TRBJ1-1; D gene uncertain. The germline V and J ends were trimmed by 7 bases and 0 bases, with 10 bases remaining between them. Germline CDR1 SGDLS, CDR2 YYNGEE. The CDR3 has 13 residues. CDR3 nucleotide sequence: TGTGCCAGCCAGCGGAGGGTGAACACTGAAGCTTTCTTT. It encodes CASQRRVNTEAFF.

The chain couples TRBV9 to TRBJ2-7, with 9 bases aligning to TRBD2. There are 14 residues in the CDR3. V shed 3 bases and J 2 bases; nucleotides not matched to a gene: 3. From germline, CDR1 is SGDLS and CDR2 YYNGEE. CDR3 region: CASSGGLAPYEQYF. The CDR3 DNA sequence: TGTGCCAGCAGCGGGGGACTAGCCCCCTACGAGCAGTACTTC.